The 4 T cell receptor beta chains below were found in one sample sequenced in a study of OX40 agonist ivuxolimab in advanced cancers. Assay: immunoSEQ multiplex PCR; the TCRdb copy retains only in-frame clones and omits some. The sample contains some 85,000 clones, 70% to 90% of which appear only once. The sample was CD4+ or CD8+ T cells sorted from blood, taken in a trial of the OX40 agonist ivuxolimab. Source of these receptors: an adult with an advanced solid tumor such as melanoma, head and neck, liver or kidney cancer.

V and J are TRBV19 and TRBJ1-5, with a weak D call TRBD1 (5 bases). Between the trimmed V and J ends, which lost 5 bases and 7 bases, there was a span of 9 bases. This CDR3 spans 12 amino acids. Looked up from germline, CDR1 is LNHDA and CDR2 is SQIVND (reference sequence). The DNA for the CDR3 is TGTGCCAGTAGTGACAGACACCAGCCCCAGCATTTT. Protein product: CASSDRHQPQHF.

The J gene is TRBJ1-1, the V gene TRBV2; TRBD1 is a possible D gene (6 bases). Per germline, CDR1 SNHLY and CDR2 FYNNEI. V lost 4 bases and J 1 base, leaving 16 bases between the germline ends. The CDR3 is made up of 16 amino acids. CDR3: CASSARQGSANTEAFF. The CDR3 DNA is TGTGCCAGCAGTGCTAGGCAGGGGAGCGCGAACACTGAAGCTTTCTTT.

The CDR3 DNA sequence: TGTGCCAGCAGCTTAGTACAGGGACCTGGAAACACCATATATTTT. Amino acid sequence: CASSLVQGPGNTIYF. The chain links TRBV11-2 to TRBJ1-3; D possibly corresponds to TRBD1 (6 bases). V was clipped by 1 base and J by 2 bases, with 9 bases between them. The CDR3 loop spans 15 amino acids. Germline values: CDR1 SGHAT, CDR2 FQNNGV. The whole variable domain, remainder taken from reference TRBV11-2 and TRBJ1-3, is EAGVAQSPRYKIIEKRQSVAFWCNPISGHATLYWYQQILGQGPKLLIQFQNNGVVDDSQLPKDRFSAERLKGVDSTLKIQPAKLEDSAVYLCASSLVQGPGNTIYFGEGSWLTVV.

The CDR3 loop reads CASDRQVVGTEAFF. The CDR3 DNA sequence: TGTGCCAGCGACAGACAGGTGGTCGGAACTGAAGCTTTCTTT. V and J are TRBV2 and TRBJ1-1; possible D gene TRBD1, 6 bases. In germline, CDR1 is SNHLY, CDR2 FYNNEI. V was cut by 8 bases and J by 5 bases, with 18 bases left in between. The CDR3 runs 14 residues.